The rows below give T cell receptor beta chains drawn from one sample of a study of OX40 agonist ivuxolimab in advanced cancers. Assay: immunoSEQ multiplex PCR; the TCRdb copy retains only in-frame clones and omits some. Of about 90,000 clones listed, roughly nine tenths are singletons. Sequencing was performed on CD4+ or CD8+ T cells sorted from blood, taken in a trial of the OX40 agonist ivuxolimab. These receptors were taken from an adult with an advanced solid tumor such as melanoma, head and neck, liver or kidney cancer. CDR3s include the opening cysteine and the closing phenylalanine or tryptophan. A D gene is named only where the DNA matches it firmly. Expanded clones get a size class; other rows say once, few or many, or leave the size out.

TRBJ2-2,TRBD2,-,TRBV19,TGTGCCAGTATTCGCCGACTAGCGGGAGCCGGGGAGCTGTTTTTT,CASIRRLAGAGELFF
TRBJ1-1,TRBD1,-,TRBV5-6,TGTGCCAGCAGCTTACAGGGGGCGAACACTGAAGCTTTCTTT,CASSLQGANTEAFF
TRBJ2-3,TRBD2,-,TRBV14,TGTGCCAGCAGCCAAGATGCTGGGCGGGAGAGGGGAGATACGCAGTATTTT,CASSQDAGRERGDTQYF
TRBJ1-4,TRBD1,-,TRBV28,TGTGCCAGCAGTTTATCCGGGACAGGGATTCAGGGGAATGAAAAACTGTTTTTT,CASSLSGTGIQGNEKLFF
TRBJ2-1,TRBD2,once,TRBV5-6,TGTGCCAGCAGCTTCGGACTAGCGGGCTCCAGCTCCTACAATGAGCAGTTCTTC,CASSFGLAGSSSYNEQFF
TRBJ1-4,TRBD1,-,TRBV28,TGTGCCAGCAGGCAGCCGGGACAGAGTAATGAAAAACTGTTTTTT,CASRQPGQSNEKLFF
TRBJ2-3,-,once,TRBV7-9,TGTGCCAGCAGCTTAATGAGCGCAGGGCCTAGCACAGATACGCAGTATTTT,CASSLMSAGPSTDTQYF
TRBJ1-5,-,-,TRBV19,TGTGCCAGTAGTATAGAGAAGTCTCAGCCCCAGCATTTT,CASSIEKSQPQHF
TRBJ1-5,TRBD1,-,TRBV6-5,TGTGCCAGCAGTTACGGCAGGGGGCAGCCCCAGCATTTT,CASSYGRGQPQHF
TRBJ2-7,-,-,TRBV13,TGTGCCAGCAGCTCCGTAGCGCGGGGCAGCTACGAGCAGTACTTC,CASSSVARGSYEQYF
TRBJ2-2,TRBD1,-,TRBV27,TGTGCCAGCAGTCCCCTGGACAGGGGGGTGGGGGAGCTGTTTTTT,CASSPLDRGVGELFF
TRBJ2-5,-,-,TRBV19,TGTGCCAGTAGTATAGGCCCTGGTCCCCAAGAGACCCAGTACTTC,CASSIGPGPQETQYF
TRBJ2-2,TRBD1,-,TRBV4-1,TGCGCCAGCAGCCCACAGGGGATCGAGAACACCGGGGAGCTGTTTTTT,CASSPQGIENTGELFF
TRBJ2-7,TRBD2,-,TRBV7-6,TGTGCCAGCAGCTTATACGGGAGGGCCCACGAGCAGTACTTC,CASSLYGRAHEQYF
TRBJ1-1,-,-,TRBV6-6,TGTGCCAGCAGTTCCCAAGGGAGCGTGAACACTGAAGCTTTCTTT,CASSSQGSVNTEAFF
TRBJ1-6,-,-,TRBV27,TGTGCCAGCAGTTTCCATAATTCACCCCTCCACTTT,CASSFHNSPLHF
TRBJ2-2,-,-,TRBV7-3,TGTGCCAGCAGCTTAAGTCAGGAGCGGGCGAACACCGGGGAGCTGTTTTTT,CASSLSQERANTGELFF
TRBJ1-1,TRBD1,once,TRBV27,TGTGCCAGCAGTTTATATTTCGGACAGGAGAACACTGAAGCTTTCTTT,CASSLYFGQENTEAFF
TRBJ2-2,-,-,TRBV5-1,TGCGCCAGCAGCTTGGCCGGGGCGCAGAACACCGGGGAGCTGTTTTTT,CASSLAGAQNTGELFF
TRBJ1-5,-,-,TRBV30,TGTGCCTGGACTTTCAGGCGGGCGCTGGACTGGACGGGTCAGCCCCAGCATTTT,CAWTFRRALDWTGQPQHF
TRBJ1-2,-,-,TRBV6-1,TGTGCCAGCAGTGAAGCGGTAGGGCATAACTATGGCTACACCTTC,CASSEAVGHNYGYTF
TRBJ2-1,TRBD1,once,TRBV5-1,TGCGCCAGCAGCTTGCCGACAGGGGGCATCTACAATGAGCAGTTCTTC,CASSLPTGGIYNEQFF
TRBJ2-1,TRBD2,-,TRBV30,TGTGCCTGGAGTATCGGGGGGAATGAGCAGTTCTTC,CAWSIGGNEQFF
TRBJ2-1,-,-,TRBV11-2,TGTGCCAGCAGCCGGGAGTACAATGAGCAGTTCTTC,CASSREYNEQFF
TRBJ2-3,-,-,TRBV10-3,TGTGCCATCAGTGACCTAGCAACAGATACGCAGTATTTT,CAISDLATDTQYF
TRBJ2-2,-,-,TRBV2,TGTGCCAGCAGTGGGCTAGCGACGAACACCGGGGAGCTGTTTTTT,CASSGLATNTGELFF
TRBJ1-2,TRBD1,-,TRBV9,TGTGCCAGCAGCGACGGACAGGGAATATCTGGCTACACCTTC,CASSDGQGISGYTF
TRBJ1-3,TRBD1,-,TRBV2,TGTGCCAGCAGTAGACAGGGGACGGGAAACACCATATATTTT,CASSRQGTGNTIYF
TRBJ1-5,-,once,TRBV19,TGTGCCAGTAGTATAGAGGGGGGTCAGCCCCAGCATTTT,CASSIEGGQPQHF
TRBJ2-5,TRBD2,-,TRBV11-2,TGTGCCAGCAGCTTAGAACTAGCGGGAGTTGAGACCCAGTACTTC,CASSLELAGVETQYF
TRBJ2-1,TRBD2,-,TRBV5-1,TGCGCCAGCAGCTGGGGCTGGGCTAGCGGGAGGACCGACGATGAGCAGTTCTTC,CASSWGWASGRTDDEQFF